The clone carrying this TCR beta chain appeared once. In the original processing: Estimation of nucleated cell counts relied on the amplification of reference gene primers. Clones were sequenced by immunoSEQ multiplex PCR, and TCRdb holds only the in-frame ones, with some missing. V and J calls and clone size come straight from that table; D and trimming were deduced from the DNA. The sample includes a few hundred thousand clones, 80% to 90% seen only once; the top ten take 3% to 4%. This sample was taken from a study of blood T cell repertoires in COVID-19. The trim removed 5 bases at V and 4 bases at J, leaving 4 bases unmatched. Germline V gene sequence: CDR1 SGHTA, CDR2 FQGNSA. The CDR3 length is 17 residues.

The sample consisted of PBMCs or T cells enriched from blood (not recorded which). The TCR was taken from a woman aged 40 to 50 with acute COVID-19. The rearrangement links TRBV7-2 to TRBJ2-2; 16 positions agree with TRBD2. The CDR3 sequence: CASSEGLAGGPTGELFF. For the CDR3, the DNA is TGTGCCAGCAGCGAGGGACTAGCGGGAGGGCCCACCGGGGAGCTGTTTTTT. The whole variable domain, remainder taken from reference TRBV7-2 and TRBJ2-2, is GAGVSQSPSNKVTEKGKDVELRCDPISGHTALYWYRQSLGQGLEFLIYFQGNSAPDKSGLPSDRFSAERTGGSVSTLTIQRTQQEDSAVYLCASSEGLAGGPTGELFFGEGSRLTVL.